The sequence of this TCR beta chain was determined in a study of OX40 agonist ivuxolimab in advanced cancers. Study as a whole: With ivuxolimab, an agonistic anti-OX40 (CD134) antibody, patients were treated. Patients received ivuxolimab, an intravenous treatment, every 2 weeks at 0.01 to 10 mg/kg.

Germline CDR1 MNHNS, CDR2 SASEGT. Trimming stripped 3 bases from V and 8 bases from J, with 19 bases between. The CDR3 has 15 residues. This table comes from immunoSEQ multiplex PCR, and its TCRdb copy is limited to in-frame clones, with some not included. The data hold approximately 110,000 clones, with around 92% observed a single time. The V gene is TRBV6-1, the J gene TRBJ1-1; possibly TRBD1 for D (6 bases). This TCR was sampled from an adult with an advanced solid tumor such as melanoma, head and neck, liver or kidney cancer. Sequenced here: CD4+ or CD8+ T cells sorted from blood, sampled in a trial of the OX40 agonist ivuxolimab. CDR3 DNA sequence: TGTGCCAGCAGTGAGTACAGGGTATCCCCGTTGGAAGCTTTCTTT. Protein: CASSEYRVSPLEAFF.